The clone carrying this TCR beta chain has only a few counts. Its antigen is unknown. This record belongs to a study of T cell repertoires in cytomegalovirus infection. Whole-study context: CMV epitopes in the study were HLA-C-restricted (recently identified) and HLA-B-restricted (well studied). Public TCR beta signatures marked donors with CMV infection and the matching HLA. Study-wide results and limits: HLA-C-restricted CMV-specific TCR beta clonotypes were dominant in the ex vivo response. Summed frequency of public TCR beta families distinguished CMV carriers with the relevant HLA.

The CDR3 is 12 residues long. Deletions cut 2 bases from V and 1 base from J, with 5 bases between. Germline assignment: CDR1 DFQATT and CDR2 SNEGSKA (reference sequence). TCRdb re-called the reads through MiXCR, storing one row per CDR3 protein. The profile covers 250,000 to 300,000 distinct CDR3 sequences, with 20% to 25% appearing a single time and about 21% taken by the ten largest. This TCR was sampled from a human donor in good health (CMV status not recorded). Some clones in this sample may be carry-over from other donors' samples. This material consisted of cultured PBMCs, taken from culture after CMV antigen stimulation. The chain joins TRBV20-1 to TRBJ2-5; D not resolved. The CDR3 DNA sequence: TGCAGTGCTAGACACAGCCAAGAGACCCAGTACTTC. This encodes CSARHSQETQYF.